The 24 T cell receptor beta chains in this list originate from one sample, sequenced in a study of cytomegalovirus exposure and HLA in healthy donors. In the PCR, 60 Vbeta and 13 Jbeta primers were used. Repertoires were generated with immunoSEQ multiplex PCR, while TCRdb's copy carries only in-frame clones and drops some. The sample has over 55,000 clones; roughly 80% are singletons. Sequencing input: PBMCs. Receptors originate from a middle-aged man in good health and CMV-seronegative.

CDR3 sequence reads: CASSLNSMNTEAFF. DNA for the CDR3: TGTGCCAGCAGCTTAAACAGCATGAACACTGAAGCTTTCTTT. The gene calls are TRBV5-5 and TRBJ1-1, with D unclear. Per germline, CDR1 SGHKS and CDR2 YYEKEE (reference sequence). Trimming stripped 2 bases from V and 0 bases from J, with 8 bases between. The CDR3 is 14 residues long.

This chain joins TRBV18 and TRBJ2-7, with 9 nucleotides matching TRBD1. Germline assignment: CDR1 KGHSH and CDR2 LQKENI. The CDR3 loop spans 16 amino acids. With V trimmed by 5 bases and J by 5 bases, 13 bases remained unmatched. The CDR3 spells CASSFAYRGREHEQYF. CDR3 coding DNA: TGTGCCAGCTCATTTGCGTACAGGGGGCGCGAACACGAGCAGTACTTC.

This clone appeared a single time. This chain connects TRBV27 to TRBJ1-2; no definite D call. Trimming cost V 2 bases and J 5 bases, with 18 bases left between them. The CDR3 has 16 residues. The germline V gene encodes CDR1 MNHEY and CDR2 SMNVEV (reference sequence). CDR3 protein: CASSLVAAARPYGYTF. The CDR3, as DNA: TGTGCCAGCAGTTTAGTAGCGGCCGCGCGGCCTTATGGCTACACCTTC.

The chain joins TRBV11-1 to TRBJ2-5; no firm D call. The CDR3 is 15 amino acids. V was pared by 1 base and J by 5 bases, with 14 bases between. Germline loops: CDR1 SGHAT, CDR2 FQDESV (reference sequence). Here the CDR3 reads CASSLEKTVKETQYF. CDR3 in DNA: TGTGCCAGCAGCTTAGAGAAAACAGTGAAGGAGACCCAGTACTTC.

This chain joins TRBV15 and TRBJ2-5; TRBD1 matches at 10 bases. Per germline, CDR1 LNHNV and CDR2 YYDKDF (reference sequence). This CDR3 is 17 amino acids long. The trim removed 3 bases at V and 2 bases at J, leaving 9 bases unmatched. CDR3 nucleotide sequence: TGTGCCACCAGCAGCATAATGGACAGGGGGAGGCAAGAGACCCAGTACTTC. Amino acids: CATSSIMDRGRQETQYF.

The chain is built from TRBV7-9 and TRBJ2-3; D uncertain. Germline V gene data show CDR1 as SEHNR and CDR2 as FQNEAQ (reference sequence). V was trimmed by 5 bases and J by 4 bases, leaving 16 bases between them. The length of the CDR3 is 15 residues. The CDR3 nucleotides are TGTGCCAGCAGCACGAATCCGAGAGGCGCAGATACGCAGTATTTT. Translating it yields CASSTNPRGADTQYF.

This chain uses TRBV27 with TRBJ1-5; D ambiguous. This CDR3 has 11 residues. Trimming left V 3 bases short and J 7 bases short, with 4 bases between. Germline lookup yields CDR1 MNHEY and CDR2 SMNVEV (reference sequence). The CDR3 loop is CASSFGQPQHF. The CDR3 DNA follows: TGTGCCAGCAGTTTCGGGCAGCCCCAGCATTTT.

V is TRBV11-3 and J is TRBJ2-7, with TRBD2 identical over 9 bases. The CDR3 length is 17 residues. Germline values: CDR1 SGHNT, CDR2 YENEEA. J lost 6 bases, V lost 5 bases, and 17 bases had no gene match. In DNA form, the CDR3 reads TGTGCCAGCAGCACCGCCTCCCCGGGGACTAGCTTTGCCGAGCAGTACTTC. This codes for CASSTASPGTSFAEQYF.

The chain employs TRBV10-3 and TRBJ2-6; D unresolved. In germline, CDR1 is ENHRY, CDR2 SYGVKD. There are 15 residues in the CDR3. Trimming took off 6 bases at V and 2 bases at J, with 11 bases between the two ends. CDR3 nucleotide sequence: TGTGCCATCAGCTCCACAGAAACTGGGGCCAACGTCCTGACTTTC. Protein product: CAISSTETGANVLTF.

V and J are TRBV12-5 and TRBJ2-1; the match to TRBD2 covers 11 bases. The CDR3 is 15 residues long. CDR1 and CDR2 from the germline V gene are LGHNT and FRNRAP. The V gene end was trimmed by 0 bases and the J gene end by 6 bases; junction bases not matched to a gene: 1. The CDR3 region has the DNA TGTGCTAGTGGTTTGGTCCTAGCGGGGGGCAATGAGCAGTTCTTC. It yields the protein CASGLVLAGGNEQFF.

The chain is built from TRBV5-8 and TRBJ1-4; 8 nucleotides align to TRBD1. Looked up from germline, CDR1 is SGHTS and CDR2 is YDEGEE. The V segment lost 0 bases and the J segment 1 base; nucleotides outside the gene matches: 8. The CDR3 is 18 amino acids. The CDR3 is CASSLVAGGLITNEKLFF. CDR3 nucleotides: TGTGCCAGCAGCTTGGTGGCAGGGGGCTTAATAACTAATGAAAAACTGTTTTTT.

This sequence joins TRBV21-1 and TRBJ2-7; the D call in the table, TRBD1, was not verified against the DNA. TRBV21-1 is a documented pseudogene. The CDR3 is 15 residues long. CDR3 DNA sequence: TGTGCCAGCAGCAAGTTCTTACAGGGAGTCTACGAGCAGTACTTC. It yields the protein CASSKFLQGVYEQYF.

This chain uses TRBV7-2 with TRBJ1-2, with 9 bases fitting TRBD1. CDR1 and CDR2 (germline): SGHTA, FQGNSA. Germline trimming cut 3 bases from V and 5 bases from J; bases unmatched to any gene: 4. This CDR3 has 14 residues. In DNA form, the CDR3 reads TGTGCCAGCAGCTTCGGGGACAGGGAATATGGCTACACCTTC. Its protein product is CASSFGDREYGYTF.

Only one count was recorded for this clone. The genes are TRBV5-1 and TRBJ2-2; possible D gene TRBD1, 6 bases. Deletions cut 2 bases from V and 6 bases from J, with 14 bases between. This CDR3 comprises 15 residues. Germline V CDR1 and CDR2: SGHRS, YFSETQ. CDR3 in DNA: TGCGCCAGCAGCTTTAACAGGGATTACGCCGGGGAGCTGTTTTTT. Translation: CASSFNRDYAGELFF.

On this clone: The junction does not match germline at one end; this may be a read error. This chain joins TRBV11-1 and TRBJ1-1; D is unresolved. Germline lookup yields CDR1 SGHAT and CDR2 FQDESV (reference sequence). The CDR3 is 17 amino acids. The CDR3 DNA sequence: TGTGCCAGCAGCCCTACTGGCTACGGCGAGGCGCGGACTGAAGATTTCTTT. Its protein is CASSPTGYGEARTEDFF. Full variable domain (remainder filled in from reference TRBV11-1 and TRBJ1-1): EAEVAQSPRYKITEKSQAVAFWCDPISGHATLYWYRQILGQGPELLVQFQDESVVDDSQLPKDRFSAERLKGVDSTLKIQPAELGDSAMYLCASSPTGYGEARTEDFFGQGTRLTVV.

This clone was seen more than once but under ten times. This CDR3 is CASSDRSPNKAFF. As DNA, the CDR3 is TGTGCCAGCAGTGACCGTAGTCCCAATAAAGCTTTCTTT. The chain links TRBV6-1 to TRBJ1-1; D gene uncertain. The germline V and J ends were trimmed by 3 bases and 9 bases, with 14 bases remaining between them. The length of the CDR3 is 13 residues. Germline V gene lookup returns CDR1 MNHNS and CDR2 SASEGT.

In this sample, this clone turned up a few times. This rearrangement joins TRBV6-1 to TRBJ1-2; tentative D call: TRBD1 (6 bases). There are 13 residues in the CDR3. From germline, CDR1 is MNHNS and CDR2 SASEGT. The germline V and J ends were trimmed by 5 bases and 3 bases, with 10 bases remaining between them. The CDR3 sequence: CASSQTGDYGYTF. The DNA of the CDR3 is TGTGCCAGCAGTCAGACAGGCGACTATGGCTACACCTTC.

The chain combines TRBV7-9 with TRBJ1-4; 7 bases are a match to TRBD1. This CDR3 has 18 amino acids. Losses at the gene ends were 1 base for V and 1 base for J; bases not matched to a gene: 9. Germline CDR1 SEHNR, CDR2 FQNEAQ (reference sequence). The CDR3 DNA is TGTGCCAGCAGCTTAGGATCGGGCAGGGGGATAACTAATGAAAAACTGTTTTTT. Amino acids: CASSLGSGRGITNEKLFF.

V and J are TRBV6-6 and TRBJ2-5; 8 bases align to TRBD2. This CDR3 is 16 amino acids long. The germline V gene has CDR1 MNHNY and CDR2 SVGAGI (reference sequence). Trimming at V came to 6 bases and at J to 0 bases, leaving 9 bases not matched to a gene. The CDR3 region has the DNA TGTGCCAGCAGGCCGGGGGGGAGGGGGAACCAAGAGACCCAGTACTTC. Protein: CASRPGGRGNQETQYF.

The chain couples TRBV2 to TRBJ2-1; maybe TRBD2 (5 bases). The CDR3 loop spans 17 amino acids. V lost 7 bases to trimming and J lost 0 bases, with 19 bases between them. Germline CDR1 SNHLY, CDR2 FYNNEI. The CDR3 region is CASTPMSGSSSYNEQFF. CDR3 DNA sequence: TGTGCCAGCACCCCGATGAGTGGGAGCAGCTCCTACAATGAGCAGTTCTTC. Looking up the rest from reference TRBV2 and TRBJ2-1 gives the full variable domain: EPEVTQTPSHQVTQMGQEVILRCVPISNHLYFYWYRQILGQKVEFLVSFYNNEISEKSEIFDDQFSVERPDGSNFTLKIRSTKLEDSAMYFCASTPMSGSSSYNEQFFGPGTRLTVL.

The chain has TRBV16 and TRBJ1-6; D may be TRBD1 (5 bases). The CDR3 loop spans 17 amino acids. Looked up from germline, CDR1 is KGHSY and CDR2 is FQNENV. Trimming took 0 bases from V and 7 from J, leaving 16 bases between them. CDR3 loop: CASSQSRPGKVNSPLHF. The CDR3 nucleotides are TGTGCCAGCAGCCAATCTCGCCCAGGGAAAGTGAATTCACCCCTCCACTTT.

This chain joins TRBV6-5 and TRBJ1-4; TRBD1 might be the D (5 bases). Germline CDR1 and CDR2: MNHEY and SVGAGI. Trimming stripped 7 bases from V and 3 bases from J, with 9 bases between. CDR3 length equals 13 residues. The CDR3 bases are TGTGCCAGCAAAGACAGTGCTAATGAAAAACTGTTTTTT. This translates into CASKDSANEKLFF.

The chain carries TRBV7-3 and TRBJ2-5; tentatively, D is TRBD2 (7 bases). Per the germline V gene, CDR1 is SGHTA and CDR2 is FQGTGA. CDR3 length: 15 amino acids. V gave up 1 base and J gave up 4 bases, with 13 bases separating them. CDR3 bases: TGTGCCAGCAGCTTAAACGGGGGGCAACGAGAGACCCAGTACTTC. Its translation is CASSLNGGQRETQYF. Full variable domain (remainder filled in from reference TRBV7-3 and TRBJ2-5): GAGVSQTPSNKVTEKGKYVELRCDPISGHTALYWYRQSLGQGPEFLIYFQGTGAADDSGLPNDRFFAVRPEGSVSTLKIQRTERGDSAVYLCASSLNGGQRETQYFGPGTRLLVL.

The sample holds a few counts of this clone. The V call is TRBV5-1, the J call TRBJ1-1, with 7 nucleotides matching TRBD1. Looked up from germline, CDR1 is SGHRS and CDR2 is YFSETQ. The V gene end was trimmed by 6 bases and the J gene end by 6 bases; junction bases not matched to a gene: 8. The CDR3 is 13 residues long. CDR3 in amino acids: CASTRDSSAEAFF. DNA of the CDR3: TGCGCCAGCACCAGGGACAGTTCCGCTGAAGCTTTCTTT.